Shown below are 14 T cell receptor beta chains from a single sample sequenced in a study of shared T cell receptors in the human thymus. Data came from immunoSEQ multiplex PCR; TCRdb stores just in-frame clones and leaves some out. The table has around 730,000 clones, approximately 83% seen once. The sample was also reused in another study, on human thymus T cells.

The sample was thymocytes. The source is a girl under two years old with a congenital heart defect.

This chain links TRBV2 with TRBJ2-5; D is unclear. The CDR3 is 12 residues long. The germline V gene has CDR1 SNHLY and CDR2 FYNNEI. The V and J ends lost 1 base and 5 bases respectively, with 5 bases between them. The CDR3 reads CASSEVNETQYF. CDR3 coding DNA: TGTGCCAGCAGTGAAGTAAATGAGACCCAGTACTTC.

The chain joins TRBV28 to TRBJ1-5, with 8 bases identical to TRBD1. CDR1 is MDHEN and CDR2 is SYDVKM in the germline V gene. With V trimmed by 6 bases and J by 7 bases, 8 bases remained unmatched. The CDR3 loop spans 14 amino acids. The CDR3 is CASRTTGEHQPQHF. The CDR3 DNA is TGTGCCAGCAGGACGACAGGGGAGCACCAGCCCCAGCATTTT. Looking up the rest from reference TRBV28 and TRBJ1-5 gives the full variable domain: DVKVTQSSRYLVKRTGEKVFLECVQDMDHENMFWYRQDPGLGLRLIYFSYDVKMKEKGDIPEGYSVSREKKERFSLILESASTNQTSMYLCASRTTGEHQPQHFGDGTRLSIL.

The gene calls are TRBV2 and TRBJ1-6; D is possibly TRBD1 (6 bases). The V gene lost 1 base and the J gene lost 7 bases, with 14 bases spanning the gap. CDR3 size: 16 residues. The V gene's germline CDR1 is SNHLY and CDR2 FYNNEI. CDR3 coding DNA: TGTGCCAGCAGTGAAGGGTGTGGGGGCGGGAATTCACCCCTCCACTTT. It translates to CASSEGCGGGNSPLHF.

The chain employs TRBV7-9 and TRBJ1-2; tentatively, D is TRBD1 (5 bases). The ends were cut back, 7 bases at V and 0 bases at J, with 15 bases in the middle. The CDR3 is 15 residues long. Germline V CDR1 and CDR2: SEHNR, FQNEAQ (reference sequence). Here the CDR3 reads CASIGRTPTNYGYTF. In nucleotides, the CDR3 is TGTGCCAGCATAGGTAGGACACCCACTAACTATGGCTACACCTTC.

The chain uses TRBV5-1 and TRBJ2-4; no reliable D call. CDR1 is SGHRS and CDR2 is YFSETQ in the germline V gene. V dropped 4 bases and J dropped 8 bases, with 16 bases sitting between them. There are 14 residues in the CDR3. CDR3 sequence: CASSPETPTDIQYF. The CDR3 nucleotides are TGCGCCAGCAGCCCGGAGACCCCGACGGACATTCAGTACTTC.

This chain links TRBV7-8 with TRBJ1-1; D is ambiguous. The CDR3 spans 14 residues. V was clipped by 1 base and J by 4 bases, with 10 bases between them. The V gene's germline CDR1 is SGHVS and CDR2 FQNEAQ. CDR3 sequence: CASSLEEGGTEAFF. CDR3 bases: TGTGCCAGCAGCTTAGAGGAGGGAGGCACTGAAGCTTTCTTT.

The CDR3 DNA follows: TGTGCCAGCAGCAACGCCTCTAGGGGTAGCTCCTACAATGAGCAGTTCTTC. This gives the protein CASSNASRGSSYNEQFF. V usage is TRBV21-1 and J usage is TRBJ2-1; the table names TRBD1, a call not compared with the DNA. TRBV21-1 is assigned pseudogene status. This CDR3 has 17 residues.

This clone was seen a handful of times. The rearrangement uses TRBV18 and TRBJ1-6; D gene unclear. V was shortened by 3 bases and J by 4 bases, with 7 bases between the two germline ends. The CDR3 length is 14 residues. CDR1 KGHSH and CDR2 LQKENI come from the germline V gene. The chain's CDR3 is CASSPVRYNSPLHF. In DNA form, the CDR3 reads TGTGCCAGCTCACCGGTCAGATATAATTCACCCCTCCACTTT. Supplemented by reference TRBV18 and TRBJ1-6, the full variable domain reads NAGVMQNPRHLVRRRGQEARLRCSPMKGHSHVYWYRQLPEEGLKFMVYLQKENIIDESGMPKERFSAEFPKEGPSILRIQQVVRGDSAAYFCASSPVRYNSPLHFGNGTRLTVT.

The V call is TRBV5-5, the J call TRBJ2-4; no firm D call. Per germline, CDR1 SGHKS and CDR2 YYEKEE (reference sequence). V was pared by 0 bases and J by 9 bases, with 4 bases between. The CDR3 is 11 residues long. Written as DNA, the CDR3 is TGTGCCAGCAGCTTGGGGAGCATTCAGTACTTC. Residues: CASSLGSIQYF.

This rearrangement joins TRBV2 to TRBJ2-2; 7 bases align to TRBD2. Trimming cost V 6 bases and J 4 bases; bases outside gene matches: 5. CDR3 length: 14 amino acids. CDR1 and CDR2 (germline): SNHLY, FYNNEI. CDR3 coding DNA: TGTGCCAGCAGGGGGGAGGGGCGCACCGGGGAGCTGTTTTTT. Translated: CASRGEGRTGELFF.

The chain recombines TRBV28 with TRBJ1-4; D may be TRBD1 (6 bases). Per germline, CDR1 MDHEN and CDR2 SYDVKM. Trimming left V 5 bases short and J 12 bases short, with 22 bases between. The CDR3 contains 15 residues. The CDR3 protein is CASSRSKDSPLQLFF. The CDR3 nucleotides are TGTGCCAGCAGTCGAAGCAAGGACAGCCCCCTTCAACTGTTTTTT.

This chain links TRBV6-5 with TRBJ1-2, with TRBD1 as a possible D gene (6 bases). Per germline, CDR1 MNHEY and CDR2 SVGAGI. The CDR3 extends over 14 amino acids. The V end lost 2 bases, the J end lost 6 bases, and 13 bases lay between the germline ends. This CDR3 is CASSYGGGRNGYTF. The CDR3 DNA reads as TGTGCCAGCAGTTACGGGGGGGGGCGGAATGGCTACACCTTC.

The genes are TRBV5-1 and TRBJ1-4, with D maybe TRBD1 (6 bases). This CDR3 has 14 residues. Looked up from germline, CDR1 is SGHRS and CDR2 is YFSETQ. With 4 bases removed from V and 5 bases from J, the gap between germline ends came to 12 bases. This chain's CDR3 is CASSITGKNEKLFF. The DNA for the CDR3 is TGCGCCAGCAGCATAACAGGGAAGAATGAAAAACTGTTTTTT.

CDR3 protein: CASFGQGRVEQYF. The CDR3 region has the DNA TGTGCCAGCTTCGGACAGGGTCGGGTCGAGCAGTACTTC. This chain joins TRBV27 and TRBJ2-7, with 8 bases that match TRBD1. The CDR3 length is 13 residues. Germline assignment: CDR1 MNHEY and CDR2 SMNVEV (reference sequence). The J segment lost 6 bases and the V segment lost 8 bases, leaving 9 bases of the junction unmatched.